These 18 T cell receptor beta chains were all obtained from the same sample, sequenced in a study of regulatory T cells in long-lasting Graves disease. Sample time point: persistent/refractory GD, antithyroid drugs over 5 years with positive TRAb. With RNA extracted from PBMCs as input, the TCR library was made. With iRepertoire HTBI primers and Arm-PCR of CDR3 regions, TCR beta libraries were built. TCRdb reprocessed the multiplex PCR reads via MiXCR and lists one record per CDR3 protein. The data show some 280,000 distinct CDR3 sequences, around 21% seen once. This sample comprised peripheral blood mononuclear cells (PBMCs), obtained when the disease was refractory, from a patient treated with antithyroid drugs. Receptors were obtained from a female donor with Graves disease.

The chain has TRBV4-3 and TRBJ2-7; D remains unclear. The germline V gene has CDR1 LGHNA and CDR2 YSLEER. The CDR3 has 15 amino acids. V dropped 0 bases and J dropped 3 bases, with 12 bases sitting between them. The CDR3 loop reads CASSQDVDLNYEQYF. The CDR3 DNA reads as TGCGCCAGCAGCCAAGATGTGGACCTGAACTACGAGCAGTACTTC.

The V call is TRBV6-4, the J call TRBJ1-5, with D possibly being TRBD1 (5 bases). V lost 3 bases to trimming and J lost 6 bases, with 12 bases between them. There are 14 residues in the CDR3. Germline CDR1 reads MRHNA; CDR2 reads SNTAGT. The CDR3 DNA follows: TGTGCCAGCAGTGAGCAGGGCGGCCTTCAGCCCCAGCATTTT. This gives the protein CASSEQGGLQPQHF.

In its sample, this clonotype was seen a few times. In DNA, the CDR3 is TGTGCCAGTAGGATCAGAGATAATCAGCCCCAGCATTTT. Its translation: CASRIRDNQPQHF. The V call is TRBV19, the J call TRBJ1-5; no firm D call. Germline loops: CDR1 LNHDA, CDR2 SQIVND (reference sequence). Trimming left V 6 bases short and J 4 bases short, with 10 bases between. The CDR3 length is 13 residues.

The genes are TRBV28 and TRBJ2-7, with D maybe TRBD1 (6 bases). Trimming stripped 2 bases from V and 0 bases from J, with 11 bases between. The CDR3 length is 15 residues. Per the germline V gene, CDR1 is MDHEN and CDR2 is SYDVKM. CDR3 nucleotide sequence: TGTGCCAGCAGTTTAAGACAGGAGAGCTCCTACGAGCAGTACTTC. Translating it yields CASSLRQESSYEQYF.

A remark on this clonotype: Being one base from a much bigger clone, this may be a read error. V usage is TRBV11-2 and J usage is TRBJ2-7, with a possible D match to TRBD1 (5 bases). The germline CDR1 and CDR2 sequences are SGHAT and FQNNGV. This CDR3 has 16 amino acids. This CDR3 reads CASSSPVRQRRYEQHF. The CDR3 region has the DNA TGTGCCAGCAGCTCACCCGTTCGACAGCGTCGCTACGAGCAGCACTTC. Full variable domain (missing parts from reference TRBV11-2 and TRBJ2-7): EAGVAQSPRYKIIEKRQSVAFWCNPISGHATLYWYQQILGQGPKLLIQFQNNGVVDDSQLPKDRFSAERLKGVDSTLKIQPAKLEDSAVYLCASSSPVRQRRYEQHFGPGTRLTVT.

As to this clonotype: Compared with germline, one end of the junction differs, possibly owing to a read error. This chain joins TRBV5-4 and TRBJ2-7; perhaps TRBD1 as D (6 bases). The V gene's germline CDR1 is SGHNT and CDR2 YYREEE (reference sequence). The CDR3 has 13 residues. In DNA form, the CDR3 reads TGTGCCAGCAGCTACGGACAGACCTACGAGCGGTACTTC. Translated, it gives CASSYGQTYERYF.

The chain combines TRBV5-5 with TRBJ1-3; no clear D gene. CDR1 is SGHKS, CDR2 YYEKEE, per germline (reference sequence). Trimming cost V 0 bases and J 3 bases, with 4 bases left between them. CDR3 length: 13 residues. The DNA for the CDR3 is TGTGCCAGCAGCTTGGGGCGTGGAAACACCATATATTTT. It specifies CASSLGRGNTIYF.

Many counts were recorded for this clonotype. The J gene is TRBJ2-7, the V gene TRBV30; 12 nucleotides line up with TRBD2. The J segment lost 4 bases and the V segment lost 3 bases, leaving 7 bases of the junction unmatched. Germline V gives CDR1 GTSNPN, CDR2 SVGIG (reference sequence). The CDR3 loop spans 15 amino acids. The CDR3: CAWRMTSGSWYEQYF. As DNA, the CDR3 is TGTGCCTGGAGGATGACTAGCGGGAGTTGGTACGAGCAGTACTTC.

This clonotype was observed a handful of times. The CDR3, as DNA: TGCAGTGCTAGGAAGGGCTCCCCCTACGAGCAGTACTTC. It yields the protein CSARKGSPYEQYF. The rearrangement joins TRBV20-1 to TRBJ2-7; D gene unclear. Germline V CDR1 and CDR2: DFQATT, SNEGSKA (reference sequence). The V gene lost 3 bases and the J gene lost 2 bases, with 11 bases spanning the gap. The CDR3 totals 13 residues.

The V and J genes are TRBV7-9 and TRBJ2-1; D possibly matches TRBD1 or TRBD2 (5 bases each). CDR3 length: 13 residues. Germline V lookup: CDR1 SEHNR, CDR2 FQNEAQ (reference sequence). The V and J ends lost 1 base and 9 bases respectively, with 10 bases between them. CDR3 nucleotide sequence: TGTGCCAGCAGCTTAGAGTGGGGGAGTGAGCAGTTCTTC. The encoded protein is CASSLEWGSEQFF.

The V and J genes are TRBV27 and TRBJ1-4, with D unclear. Trimming took 5 bases from V and 3 from J, leaving 13 bases between them. Germline loops: CDR1 MNHEY, CDR2 SMNVEV (reference sequence). CDR3 length: 15 residues. The CDR3 DNA sequence: TGTGCCAGCAGTCCCAGTGGTGCCCCTAATGAAAAACTGTTTTTT. Amino acid sequence: CASSPSGAPNEKLFF. Full variable domain (missing parts from reference TRBV27 and TRBJ1-4): EAQVTQNPRYLITVTGKKLTVTCSQNMNHEYMSWYRQDPGLGLRQIYYSMNVEVTDKGDVPEGYKVSRKEKRNFPLILESPSPNQTSLYFCASSPSGAPNEKLFFGSGTQLSVL.

This clonotype was detected many times. The CDR3 here is CASSFQRGNTGELFF. The CDR3 DNA sequence: TGTGCCAGCAGCTTTCAGAGAGGGAACACCGGGGAGCTGTTTTTT. The rearrangement joins TRBV11-2 to TRBJ2-2; no reliable D call. V lost 3 bases, J lost 1 base, and 9 bases lay in between. This CDR3 contains 15 residues. Per the germline V gene, CDR1 is SGHAT and CDR2 is FQNNGV.

The chain combines TRBV7-2 with TRBJ2-5; tentatively, D is TRBD1 (6 bases). Trimming removed 5 bases from V and 5 bases from J, with 12 bases in between. This CDR3 comprises 13 residues. CDR1 is SGHTA and CDR2 is FQGNSA in the germline V gene. DNA for the CDR3: TGTGCCAGCAGCCCCTGGGACATCGAGACCCAGTACTTC. Protein product: CASSPWDIETQYF.

Ten or more counts support this clonotype. CDR3 protein: CASSSEMTGLNEKLFF. As DNA, the CDR3 is TGTGCCAGCAGCTCCGAAATGACAGGTTTAAATGAAAAACTGTTTTTT. The chain is built from TRBV5-5 and TRBJ1-4, with a tentative D call TRBD1 (6 bases). Trimming shortened V by 3 bases and J by 5 bases, and 17 bases separated the two germline ends. The CDR3 is 16 amino acids. The germline V gene has CDR1 SGHKS and CDR2 YYEKEE (reference sequence).

This clonotype was counted at least ten times. The rearrangement uses TRBV11-2 and TRBJ2-7; 9 nucleotides agree with TRBD1. The length of the CDR3 is 14 residues. CDR1 is SGHAT and CDR2 is FQNNGV in the germline V gene. J gave up 6 bases and V 5 bases, and 8 bases lay outside the gene matches. The CDR3 protein is CASSRPGTGFEQYF. CDR3 coding DNA: TGTGCCAGCAGCCGTCCCGGGACAGGGTTCGAGCAGTACTTC.

This clonotype turned up a few times. The V call is TRBV9, the J call TRBJ2-5; D gene uncertain. CDR1 SGDLS and CDR2 YYNGEE come from the germline V gene. The CDR3 has 14 amino acids. V lost 2 bases to trimming and J lost 5 bases, with 13 bases between them. CDR3 sequence reads: CASSVQAREETQYF. The CDR3 DNA follows: TGTGCCAGCAGCGTTCAGGCCCGCGAGGAGACCCAGTACTTC.

This clonotype was seen repeatedly, ten times or more. V usage is TRBV2 and J usage is TRBJ1-1, with D possibly being TRBD1 (6 bases). The CDR3 loop spans 15 amino acids. CDR1 SNHLY and CDR2 FYNNEI come from the germline V gene. Deletions cut 1 base from V and 0 bases from J, with 9 bases between. The CDR3 sequence: CASSEVGAMNTEAFF. For the CDR3, the DNA is TGTGCCAGCAGTGAAGTGGGGGCCATGAACACTGAAGCTTTCTTT.

CDR3 bases: TGTGCCAGTAGTATAGCCCCAGTCTCCTACGAGCAGTACTTC. Its translation is CASSIAPVSYEQYF. The chain is built from TRBV19 and TRBJ2-7; D is unclear. In germline, CDR1 is LNHDA, CDR2 SQIVND (reference sequence). The CDR3 runs 14 residues. V was cut by 1 base and J by 0 bases, with 7 bases left in between.